This passage covers 20 T cell receptor beta chains from one sample sequenced in a study of human T cells and chemical hapten exposure. Time point here: patch test 2, 6 weeks after DPC sensitization. Treatment denoted: therapeutic diphenylcyclopropenone sensitization with weekly scalp DPC. TCRdb itself ran the RACE reads through MiXCR, one entry per CDR3 protein. The sample records approximately 85,000 distinct CDR3 sequences, roughly a tenth being singletons. The sequencing used whole blood, collected in connection with sensitization to the hapten diphenylcyclopropenone (DPC). The source is a woman in her twenties or thirties with alopecia areata. Some clones in this sample may be carry-over from other donors' samples.

This clonotype showed up many times. V usage is TRBV10-1 and J usage is TRBJ1-6; a possible D gene is TRBD1 (6 bases). Trimming took 3 bases from V and 9 from J, leaving 15 bases between them. There are 15 residues in the CDR3. Germline V gene lookup returns CDR1 WNHNN and CDR2 SYGVQD (reference sequence). The CDR3 DNA reads as TGCGCCAGCAGTGATCGGGGGCCAGCGAGTTCACCCCTCCACTTT. Translated, it gives CASSDRGPASSPLHF.

The rearrangement joins TRBV11-1 to TRBJ2-7, with unresolved D. Germline V gene lookup returns CDR1 SGHAT and CDR2 FQDESV (reference sequence). This CDR3 has 14 residues. The germline V and J ends were trimmed by 5 bases and 6 bases, with 17 bases remaining between them. This CDR3 reads CASSTTPTPFEQYF. The DNA for the CDR3 is TGTGCCAGCAGCACCACTCCGACCCCTTTCGAGCAGTACTTC.

V gene TRBV10-3 combines with J gene TRBJ2-3; D not resolved. Germline CDR1 ENHRY, CDR2 SYGVKD. The CDR3 totals 12 residues. Trimming cost V 2 bases and J 1 base, with 1 base left between them. In nucleotides, the CDR3 is TGTGCCATCAGTGAGCGCACAGATACGCAGTATTTT. Amino acid sequence: CAISERTDTQYF.

This clonotype was detected ten times or more. This chain links TRBV5-1 with TRBJ2-2; D might be TRBD1 (6 bases). The CDR3 consists of 15 residues. Trimming shortened V by 4 bases and J by 6 bases, and 16 bases separated the two germline ends. Germline V CDR1 and CDR2: SGHRS, YFSETQ. The CDR3 protein is CASSPSGVLSGELFF. CDR3 DNA sequence: TGCGCCAGCAGCCCCTCAGGGGTTCTTTCCGGGGAGCTGTTTTTT.

In its sample, this clonotype was seen many times. J is TRBJ2-1 and V is TRBV20-1; D is ambiguous. The CDR3 consists of 15 residues. Germline V gene sequence: CDR1 DFQATT, CDR2 SNEGSKA (reference sequence). With 3 bases removed from V and 0 bases from J, the gap between germline ends came to 12 bases. The CDR3 sequence: CSARTLTSSYNEQFF. The CDR3 region has the DNA TGCAGTGCTAGGACGCTTACAAGCTCCTACAATGAGCAGTTCTTC.

Only a few counts were recorded for this clonotype. The V and J genes are TRBV28 and TRBJ1-1; no definite D call. CDR1 and CDR2 (germline): MDHEN, SYDVKM. V was pared by 5 bases and J by 3 bases, with 7 bases between. The CDR3 length is 12 residues. The DNA for the CDR3 is TGTGCCAGCAGTCCCGGTTACACTGAAGCTTTCTTT. Protein: CASSPGYTEAFF.

This chain connects TRBV20-1 to TRBJ1-2, with D maybe TRBD1 (6 bases). Germline lookup yields CDR1 DFQATT and CDR2 SNEGSKA (reference sequence). With 6 bases removed from V and 8 bases from J, the gap between germline ends came to 19 bases. The CDR3 contains 13 residues. CDR3 in DNA: TGCAGTGCCTACCCCCGGACAGATGGAGGCTACACCTTC. This translates into CSAYPRTDGGYTF.

In its sample, this clonotype was seen many times. The CDR3 loop is CASSLAGTGGHNEQFF. The CDR3 DNA reads TGCGCCAGCAGCTTGGCCGGGACGGGGGGACACAATGAGCAGTTCTTC. The chain links TRBV5-1 to TRBJ2-1; 7 nucleotides match TRBD2. This CDR3 is 16 amino acids long. V lost 0 bases to trimming and J lost 5 bases; unmatched junction nucleotides: 8. CDR1 is SGHRS and CDR2 is YFSETQ in the germline V gene.

This clonotype was counted many times. This sequence joins TRBV4-1 and TRBJ2-3; D gene ambiguous. From germline, CDR1 is MGHRA and CDR2 YSYEKL. The V end was cut by 0 bases, the J end by 4 bases, with 14 bases between. CDR3 length: 16 residues. CDR3 region: CASSQEERVSADTQYF. The CDR3 bases are TGCGCCAGCAGCCAAGAGGAAAGGGTTTCCGCAGATACGCAGTATTTT.

The gene calls are TRBV23-1 and TRBJ2-3; 13 positions agree with TRBD2. TRBV23-1 is identified as an open reading frame with a role that is uncertain. The trim removed 0 bases at V and 7 bases at J, leaving 16 bases unmatched. The CDR3 has 20 amino acids. This CDR3 is CASSQSPLLAGGWIHYTQYF. The CDR3 nucleotides are TGCGCCAGCAGTCAATCCCCCTTACTAGCGGGGGGGTGGATCCACTATACGCAGTATTTT.

This clonotype was found many times. The chain is built from TRBV7-3 and TRBJ2-1; 13 nucleotides line up with TRBD2. The germline gives CDR1 SGHTA, CDR2 FQGTGA. Germline trimming cut 2 bases from V and 7 bases from J; bases unmatched to any gene: 8. The CDR3 sequence is 17 residues long. In DNA, the CDR3 is TGTGCCAGCAGCTTAGTAGGGACTAGCGGGGCGGGGAATGAGCAGTTCTTC. This sequence encodes CASSLVGTSGAGNEQFF.

This clonotype was found many times. The genes are TRBV4-1 and TRBJ1-6; 9 positions match TRBD1. The V gene's germline CDR1 is MGHRA and CDR2 YSYEKL. The J segment lost 7 bases and the V segment lost 1 base, leaving 2 bases of the junction unmatched. The CDR3 totals 15 residues. CDR3: CASSQGDRENSPLHF. The CDR3 DNA is TGCGCCAGCAGCCAAGGGGACAGGGAAAATTCACCCCTCCACTTT.

In this sample, this clonotype turned up many times. The chain joins TRBV27 to TRBJ1-1; D uncertain. V dropped 6 bases and J dropped 5 bases, with 16 bases sitting between them. Germline values: CDR1 MNHEY, CDR2 SMNVEV (reference sequence). The CDR3 consists of 14 residues. The CDR3 DNA reads as TGTGCCAGCAGAACGGGATATAAGGGTACTGAAGCTTTCTTT. This translates into CASRTGYKGTEAFF.

Ten or more counts support this clonotype. V gene TRBV29-1 combines with J gene TRBJ1-1, with 7 bases matching TRBD1. Germline loops: CDR1 SQVTM, CDR2 ANQGSEA. The CDR3 has 12 amino acids. The V gene end was trimmed by 4 bases and the J gene end by 1 base; junction bases not matched to a gene: 0. Here the CDR3 reads CSVGTGNTEAFF. The CDR3 nucleotides read TGCAGCGTTGGGACAGGGAACACTGAAGCTTTCTTT.

This clonotype was recorded many times. The rearrangement uses TRBV7-2 and TRBJ2-1; no clear D. Germline assignment: CDR1 SGHTA and CDR2 FQGNSA. V was pared by 8 bases and J by 6 bases, with 17 bases between. CDR3 length: 14 amino acids. This CDR3 is CASGTTRAPNEQFF. Written as DNA, the CDR3 is TGTGCCAGCGGAACTACCCGCGCCCCCAATGAGCAGTTCTTC.

This clonotype has at least ten counts. This rearrangement joins TRBV30 to TRBJ2-2; a possible D gene is TRBD2 (7 bases). V was cut by 1 base and J by 4 bases, with 13 bases left in between. This CDR3 has 15 residues. The germline gives CDR1 GTSNPN, CDR2 SVGIG (reference sequence). CDR3 nucleotides: TGTGCCTGGAGTGACGGACTAGGGGGCACCGGGGAGCTGTTTTTT. Translated, it gives CAWSDGLGGTGELFF.

J is TRBJ1-6 and V is TRBV9; TRBD1 is a possible D gene (5 bases). The CDR3 has 14 residues. Per germline, CDR1 SGDLS and CDR2 YYNGEE. The ends were cut back, 0 bases at V and 6 bases at J, with 7 bases in the middle. The CDR3 coding sequence is TGTGCCAGCAGCGTAGGACAGCTTAATTCACCCCTCCACTTT. Translating it yields CASSVGQLNSPLHF.

This clonotype was observed many times. The gene calls are TRBV29-1 and TRBJ2-1; D remains ambiguous. The CDR3 has 10 residues. Between the trimmed V and J ends, which lost 4 bases and 14 bases, there was a span of 12 bases. Germline-derived CDR1 and CDR2 are SQVTM and ANQGSEA. Here the CDR3 DNA reads TGCAGCGTTGGTTGGGGAAGGGAGTTCTTC. Translation gives CSVGWGREFF.

This clonotype was detected many times. The CDR3 protein is CASSLGGQWNSPLHF. CDR3 DNA: TGTGCCAGCAGCCTAGGTGGGCAGTGGAATTCACCCCTCCACTTT. This chain joins TRBV3-1 and TRBJ1-6, with D unclear. The CDR3 is 15 residues long. Germline CDR1 reads LGHDT; CDR2 reads YNNKEL (reference sequence). V was clipped by 4 bases and J by 7 bases, with 14 bases between them.

There are many counts of this clonotype. This chain connects TRBV2 to TRBJ1-2; D not certain. The germline gives CDR1 SNHLY, CDR2 FYNNEI. This CDR3 region has 13 residues. V was clipped by 2 bases and J by 2 bases, with 6 bases between them. The CDR3 here is CASSERPNYGYTF. CDR3 nucleotides: TGTGCCAGCAGTGAAAGGCCGAACTATGGCTACACCTTC.